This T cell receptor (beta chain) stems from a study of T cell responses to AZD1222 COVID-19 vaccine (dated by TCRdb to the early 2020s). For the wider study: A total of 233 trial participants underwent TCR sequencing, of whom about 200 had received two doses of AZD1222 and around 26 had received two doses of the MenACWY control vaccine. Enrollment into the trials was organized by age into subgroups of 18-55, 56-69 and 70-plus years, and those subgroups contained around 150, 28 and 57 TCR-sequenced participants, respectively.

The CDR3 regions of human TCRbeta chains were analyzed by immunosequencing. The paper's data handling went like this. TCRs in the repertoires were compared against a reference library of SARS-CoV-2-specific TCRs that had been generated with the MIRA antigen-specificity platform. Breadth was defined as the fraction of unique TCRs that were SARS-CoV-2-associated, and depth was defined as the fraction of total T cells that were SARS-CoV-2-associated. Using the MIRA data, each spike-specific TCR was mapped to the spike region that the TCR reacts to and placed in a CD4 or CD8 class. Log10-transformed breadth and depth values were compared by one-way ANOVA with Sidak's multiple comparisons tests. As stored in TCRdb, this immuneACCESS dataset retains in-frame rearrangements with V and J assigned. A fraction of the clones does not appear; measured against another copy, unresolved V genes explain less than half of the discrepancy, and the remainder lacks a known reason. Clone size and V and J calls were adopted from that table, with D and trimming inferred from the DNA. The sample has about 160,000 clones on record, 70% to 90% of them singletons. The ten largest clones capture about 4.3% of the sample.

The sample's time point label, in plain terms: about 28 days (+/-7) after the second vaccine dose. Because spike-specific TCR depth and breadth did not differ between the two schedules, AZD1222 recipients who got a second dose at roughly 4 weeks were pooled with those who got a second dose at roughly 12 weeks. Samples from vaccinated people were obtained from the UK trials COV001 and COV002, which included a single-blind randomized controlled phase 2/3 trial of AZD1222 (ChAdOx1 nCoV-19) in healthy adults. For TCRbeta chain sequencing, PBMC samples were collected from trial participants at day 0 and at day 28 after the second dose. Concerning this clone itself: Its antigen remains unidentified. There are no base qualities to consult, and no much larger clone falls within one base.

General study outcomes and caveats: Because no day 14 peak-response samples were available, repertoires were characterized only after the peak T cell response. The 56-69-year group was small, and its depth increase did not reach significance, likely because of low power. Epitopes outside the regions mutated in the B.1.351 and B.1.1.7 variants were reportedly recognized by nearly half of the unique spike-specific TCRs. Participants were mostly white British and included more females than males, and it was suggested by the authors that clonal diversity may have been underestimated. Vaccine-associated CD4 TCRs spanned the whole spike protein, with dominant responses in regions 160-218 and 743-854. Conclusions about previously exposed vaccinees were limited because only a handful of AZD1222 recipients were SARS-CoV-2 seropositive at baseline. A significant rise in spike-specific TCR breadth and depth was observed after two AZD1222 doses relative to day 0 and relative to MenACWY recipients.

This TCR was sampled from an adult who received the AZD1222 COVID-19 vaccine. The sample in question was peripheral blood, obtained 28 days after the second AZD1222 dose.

The CDR3 has the sequence CSVEGQGNTIYF. The base sequence is TGCAGCGTTGAGGGACAGGGAAACACCATATATTTT. The V gene is TRBV29-1 and the J gene is TRBJ1-3; 7 junctional bases match TRBD1. Looking up the germline V gene yields CDR1 SQVTM and CDR2 ANQGSEA. Including cysteine and phenylalanine, the CDR3 has 12 amino acids. Here the CDR3 DNA is all that survives: 36 bases in frame from base 1. The germline V and J ends show losses of 3 bases and 4 bases respectively, and no gene match explains 0 bases of the junction.